The 9 T cell receptor beta chains below come from one sample, sequenced in a study of human T cells and chemical hapten exposure. TCRdb re-called the RACE reads with MiXCR, one entry per CDR3 protein. Counted here are under 400,000 distinct CDR3 sequences, roughly 5% occurring once; the ten biggest clones make up 2% to 3%. Specified time point: pre-sensitization, week 0. This sample's treatment: therapeutic diphenylcyclopropenone sensitization with weekly scalp DPC. Specimen: whole blood, collected in connection with sensitization to the hapten diphenylcyclopropenone (DPC). Receptor source: a woman aged 45 to 65 with alopecia areata. Some clones in this sample may be carry-over from other donors' samples.

The table lists this clonotype with a few counts. A junction end diverges from the germline sequence, so it may reflect a read error. Here the CDR3 DNA reads TGTGCCAGCTCCCCACGGGACCTCAGCGGGGATGAGCAGTTCTTC. It yields the protein CASSPRDLSGDEQFF. The V call is TRBV18, the J call TRBJ2-1; the match to TRBD2 covers 7 bases. Germline V gives CDR1 KGHSH, CDR2 LQKENI. The CDR3 is 15 residues long.

This clonotype was observed many times. The chain couples TRBV24-1 to TRBJ2-5; D perhaps matches TRBD1 (6 bases). The CDR3 is 17 residues long. The ends were cut back, 4 bases at V and 0 bases at J, with 17 bases in the middle. Germline V CDR1 and CDR2: KGHDR, SFDVKD. The CDR3 nucleotides are TGTGCCACCAGTGAAACAGGGATAAACCAAAACCAAGAGACCCAGTACTTC. The encoded protein is CATSETGINQNQETQYF.

The V call is TRBV7-6, the J call TRBJ1-2; 9 nucleotides agree with TRBD1. The trim removed 1 base at V and 2 bases at J, leaving 5 bases unmatched. This CDR3 is 16 amino acids long. Germline V gene sequence: CDR1 SGHVS, CDR2 FNYEAQ. For the CDR3, the DNA is TGTGCCAGCAGCTTAGAGACCGGGACAGGGAACTATGGCTACACCTTC. The encoded protein is CASSLETGTGNYGYTF.

In its sample, this clonotype was seen a few times. The rearrangement links TRBV10-3 to TRBJ1-1; 8 nucleotides agree with TRBD1. CDR3 length: 14 residues. In germline, CDR1 is ENHRY, CDR2 SYGVKD. Trimming cost V 2 bases and J 4 bases; bases outside gene matches: 3. The CDR3 nucleotides are TGTGCCATCAGTGAGAGGCAGGGGGCCACTGAAGCTTTCTTT. Amino acid sequence: CAISERQGATEAFF.

This clonotype showed up just a few times. A much larger clonotype is one base distant, so this may be a read error. The rearrangement joins TRBV9 to TRBJ1-4; 10 bases match TRBD1. The CDR3 is made up of 14 amino acids. Per germline, CDR1 SGDLS and CDR2 YYNGEE. With V trimmed by 3 bases and J by 5 bases, 1 base remained unmatched. CDR3 sequence: CASSAGQGNEKLFF. In nucleotides, the CDR3 is TGTGCCAGCAGCGCGGGACAGGGGAATGAAAAACTGTTTTTT.

The sample holds a few counts of this clonotype. The junction shows a germline mismatch at one end, possibly a read error. The chain joins TRBV5-4 to TRBJ2-3; D is uncertain. Germline values: CDR1 SGHNT, CDR2 YYREEE (reference sequence). The CDR3 contains 15 residues. The CDR3 protein is CAGSLDFGSTDTQYF. In DNA form, the CDR3 reads TGTGCCGGCAGCTTGGATTTCGGCTCCACAGATACGCAGTATTTT.

CDR3 protein: CATSDSGLGNKYEQFF. In nucleotides, the CDR3 is TGTGCCACCAGTGATTCGGGACTAGGTAATAAGTATGAGCAGTTCTTC. V and J are TRBV24-1 and TRBJ2-1; TRBD2 matches at 8 bases. The germline CDR1 and CDR2 sequences are KGHDR and SFDVKD. The CDR3 loop spans 16 amino acids. V was pared by 2 bases and J by 8 bases, with 10 bases of the junction left unmatched.

This clonotype was seen more than once but under ten times. The gene calls are TRBV12-5 and TRBJ2-7, with 11 bases that match TRBD1. V dropped 7 bases and J dropped 2; count of bases not matched to a gene: 4. The CDR3 runs to 14 residues. Germline-derived CDR1 and CDR2 are LGHNT and FRNRAP. The CDR3 region has the DNA TGTGCTAGTGCCCTGGACAGGGGGCCCTACGAGCAGTACTTC. It translates to CASALDRGPYEQYF.

This clonotype was counted at least ten times. V is TRBV6-2 or TRBV6-3 and J is TRBJ2-7; 8 bases agree with TRBD1. There are 13 residues in the CDR3. The germline CDR1 and CDR2 sequences are MNHEY and SVGEGT. Germline trimming cut 7 bases from V and 5 bases from J; bases unmatched to any gene: 7. CDR3 DNA: TGTGCCAGCAAAGGGACAGGTAGAGACGAGCAGTACTTC. It translates to CASKGTGRDEQYF.